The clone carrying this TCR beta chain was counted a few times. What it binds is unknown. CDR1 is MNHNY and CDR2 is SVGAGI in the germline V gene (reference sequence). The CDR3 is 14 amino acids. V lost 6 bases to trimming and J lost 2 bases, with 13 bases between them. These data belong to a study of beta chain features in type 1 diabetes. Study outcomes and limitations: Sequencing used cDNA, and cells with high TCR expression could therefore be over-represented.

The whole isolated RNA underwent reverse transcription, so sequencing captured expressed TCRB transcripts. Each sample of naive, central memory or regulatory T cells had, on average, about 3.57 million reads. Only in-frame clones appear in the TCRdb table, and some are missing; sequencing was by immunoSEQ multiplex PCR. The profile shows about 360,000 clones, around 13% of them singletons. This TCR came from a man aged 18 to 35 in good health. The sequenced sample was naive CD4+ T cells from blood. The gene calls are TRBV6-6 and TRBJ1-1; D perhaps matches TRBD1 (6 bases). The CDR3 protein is CASRTGAPNTEAFF. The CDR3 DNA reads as TGTGCCAGCAGGACAGGCGCTCCAAACACTGAAGCTTTCTTT.